This T cell receptor (beta chain) was sequenced for a study of post-analysis software for immune sequencing data. About the research overall: Relapsing-remitting, secondary progressive and progressive-relapsing multiple sclerosis were all included among the disease courses. Study-level results: Patients used several TRBV segments, including TRBV5-6, TRBV5-1 and TRBV20-1, more often than controls.

Regarding this clonotype: Its cognate antigen is unknown.

Unique-molecular-identifier-tagged TCR beta cDNA libraries were used. T cells numbering 1 to 10 million yielded cDNA molecules that totaled roughly 0.5 million. MiXCR, run by TCRdb on the PCR reads, gives a single entry per CDR3 protein. The sample has roughly 800,000 distinct CDR3 sequences, approximately 57% seen once. V gave up 4 bases and J gave up 6 bases, with 19 bases separating them. The CDR3 contains 15 residues. CDR1 and CDR2 from the germline V gene are SGHDN and FVKESK. The V gene is TRBV14, the J gene TRBJ2-7; D possibly corresponds to TRBD1 (8 bases). What was sequenced was blood. The source is a girl between 10 and 17 years old with multiple sclerosis. Here the CDR3 reads CASSRLDREGAEQYF. The CDR3 DNA reads as TGTGCCAGCAGCCGCCTGGACAGGGAGGGGGCCGAGCAGTACTTC.